These 28 T cell receptor beta chains were sequenced from one sample in a study of CD8 T cells in Susac syndrome. Random hexamers were used to reverse transcribe the RNA input (about 0.5 to 1 ug). One entry per CDR3 protein, called by TCRdb with MiXCR from the immunoSEQ multiplex PCR reads. Of 100,000 or so distinct CDR3 sequences listed, about 93% are singletons. The sample comprised CD4+ T cells from PBMCs. These receptors all stem from a human donor with Susac syndrome.

This clonotype has more than one count but fewer than ten. This chain links TRBV7-3 with TRBJ2-3; D uncertain. Germline V gene data show CDR1 as SGHTA and CDR2 as FQGTGA. The germline V and J ends were trimmed by 3 bases and 0 bases, with 7 bases remaining between them. The CDR3 loop spans 14 amino acids. The CDR3, as DNA: TGTGCCAGCAGCTTTGGACCCAGCACAGATACGCAGTATTTT. Amino acids: CASSFGPSTDTQYF.

This chain connects TRBV25-1 to TRBJ1-3; D is ambiguous. This CDR3 has 13 amino acids. Looked up from germline, CDR1 is MGHDK and CDR2 is SYGVNS. The ends were cut back, 8 bases at V and 0 bases at J, with 8 bases in the middle. CDR3 in amino acids: CASGGASGNTIYF. CDR3 nucleotide sequence: TGTGCCAGCGGCGGCGCCTCTGGAAACACCATATATTTT.

V gene TRBV28 combines with J gene TRBJ1-2; D not certain. Trimming removed 6 bases from V and 10 bases from J, with 9 bases in between. The CDR3 consists of 10 residues. Germline-derived CDR1 and CDR2 are MDHEN and SYDVKM. The CDR3 sequence: CASSRIFYTF. As DNA, the CDR3 is TGTGCCAGCAGCAGGATATTCTACACCTTC.

The chain couples TRBV5-1 to TRBJ2-5, with 7 nucleotides matching TRBD1. V lost 5 bases to trimming and J lost 1 base; unmatched junction nucleotides: 14. This CDR3 contains 17 residues. CDR1 is SGHRS and CDR2 is YFSETQ in the germline V gene. The CDR3 loop reads CASRSKYGRDSQETQYF. The DNA for the CDR3 is TGCGCCAGCAGATCAAAGTATGGACGGGACAGCCAAGAGACCCAGTACTTC.

This chain joins TRBV25-1 and TRBJ1-2; D unclear. The V end was cut by 1 base, the J end by 8 bases, with 8 bases between. In germline, CDR1 is MGHDK, CDR2 SYGVNS. There are 12 residues in the CDR3. The CDR3 DNA reads TGTGCCAGCAGTGAATTCCTCGGCGGCTACACCTTC. Amino acids: CASSEFLGGYTF.

V usage is TRBV5-4 and J usage is TRBJ1-1; D is undetermined. The CDR3 extends over 13 amino acids. Germline CDR1 is SGHNT and CDR2 is YYREEE (reference sequence). V lost 0 bases to trimming and J lost 4 bases, with 7 bases between them. The CDR3 coding sequence is TGTGCCAGCAGCTTGGACGGTTTCACTGAAGCTTTCTTT. Translation gives CASSLDGFTEAFF.

This clonotype appeared once. This chain uses TRBV20-1 with TRBJ1-2; 7 bases match TRBD1. CDR3 size: 13 residues. The germline V gene has CDR1 DFQATT and CDR2 SNEGSKA (reference sequence). V dropped 6 bases and J dropped 4; count of bases not matched to a gene: 8. The CDR3 reads CSAATTGSYGYTF. The CDR3 DNA sequence: TGCAGTGCAGCTACGACAGGGTCCTATGGCTACACCTTC.

This chain links TRBV30 with TRBJ1-2, with a tentative D call TRBD1 (5 bases). V lost 3 bases and J lost 4, with 12 bases in between. Per germline, CDR1 GTSNPN and CDR2 SVGIG (reference sequence). The CDR3 is 13 residues long. The CDR3 coding sequence is TGTGCCTGGAGGCGGGGGACGGGCTATGGCTACACCTTC. Translated, it gives CAWRRGTGYGYTF.

This sequence joins TRBV12-3 or TRBV12-4 and TRBJ2-7; D is unresolved. The CDR3 has 15 amino acids. V was cut by 1 base and J by 6 bases, with 16 bases left in between. CDR3 nucleotides: TGTGCCAGCAGTTTAGAATCGGGCACGTTCACCGAGCAGTACTTC. This gives the protein CASSLESGTFTEQYF.

The genes are TRBV12-3 or TRBV12-4 and TRBJ1-1; 8 bases agree with TRBD1. CDR3 length equals 13 residues. Trimming cost V 5 bases and J 10 bases; bases outside gene matches: 9. CDR3 in DNA: TGTGCCAGCAGTCGGACAGGGAACACCCGAGCTTTCTTT. It is translated as CASSRTGNTRAFF.

The V gene is TRBV29-1, the J gene TRBJ1-1; 10 bases are shared with TRBD1. The length of the CDR3 is 15 residues. The V gene's germline CDR1 is SQVTM and CDR2 ANQGSEA. The V gene end was trimmed by 7 bases and the J gene end by 0 bases; junction bases not matched to a gene: 8. The CDR3 region has the DNA TGCAGCGCCCCGGACAGGGGGAGTATGAACACTGAAGCTTTCTTT. Translating gives CSAPDRGSMNTEAFF.

The rearrangement uses TRBV20-1 and TRBJ2-1; TRBD1 matches at 10 bases. The ends lost 3 bases at V and 7 bases at J; junction bases unmatched: 6. The germline CDR1 and CDR2 sequences are DFQATT and SNEGSKA (reference sequence). This CDR3 is built from 14 residues. The CDR3 region has the DNA TGCAGTGCTAGTAAGACAGGGGGCGCGAATGAGCAGTTCTTC. It encodes CSASKTGGANEQFF.

The genes are TRBV30 and TRBJ1-1; no clear D. This CDR3 has 13 amino acids. Trimming cost V 5 bases and J 0 bases, with 10 bases left between them. CDR1 and CDR2 (germline): GTSNPN, SVGIG (reference sequence). In nucleotides, the CDR3 is TGTGCCTGGGATGACAAGTTGAACACTGAAGCTTTCTTT. Its protein product is CAWDDKLNTEAFF.

This chain joins TRBV20-1 and TRBJ2-7; 7 bases agree with TRBD1. The CDR3 has 12 residues. CDR1 is DFQATT and CDR2 is SNEGSKA in the germline V gene (reference sequence). The V gene end was trimmed by 4 bases and the J gene end by 4 bases; junction bases not matched to a gene: 4. Written as DNA, the CDR3 is TGCAGTGCTACCGGGACAGCTTACGAGCAGTACTTC. Translated: CSATGTAYEQYF.

J is TRBJ2-1 and V is TRBV20-1, with TRBD2 matching 11 bases. Trimming at V came to 6 bases and at J to 8 bases, leaving 9 bases not matched to a gene. Germline CDR1 is DFQATT and CDR2 is SNEGSKA (reference sequence). This CDR3 has 14 residues. The CDR3 region has the DNA TGCAGTGCCCGAAAACCGACTAGCGGGGATGAGCAGTTCTTC. Translating it yields CSARKPTSGDEQFF.

This clonotype appeared once. The rearrangement links TRBV6-2 or TRBV6-3 to TRBJ2-7; unclear D gene. The germline gives CDR1 MNHEY, CDR2 SVGEGT. The CDR3 sequence is 11 residues long. Trimming cost V 0 bases and J 6 bases, with 3 bases left between them. Here the CDR3 DNA reads TGTGCCAGCAGTTACTCCCGCGAGCAGTACTTC. Translated: CASSYSREQYF.

The J gene is TRBJ1-1, the V gene TRBV29-1; perhaps TRBD1 as D (6 bases). Trimming left V 6 bases short and J 1 base short, with 12 bases between. CDR1 is SQVTM and CDR2 is ANQGSEA in the germline V gene. This CDR3 comprises 13 residues. The CDR3: CSVTGQQNTEAFF. The CDR3 DNA reads TGCAGCGTAACGGGACAACAGAACACTGAAGCTTTCTTT.

V and J are TRBV19 and TRBJ2-3, with D perhaps TRBD1 (6 bases). The V end was cut by 5 bases, the J end by 2 bases, with 11 bases between. Germline V lookup: CDR1 LNHDA, CDR2 SQIVND (reference sequence). The CDR3 length is 14 residues. The CDR3 bases are TGTGCCAGTAGTGGGGACACCTTCACAGATACGCAGTATTTT. Its translation: CASSGDTFTDTQYF.

The chain uses TRBV9 and TRBJ2-3; D ambiguous. The CDR3 contains 14 residues. Trimming shortened V by 0 bases and J by 2 bases, and 7 bases separated the two germline ends. CDR1 is SGDLS and CDR2 is YYNGEE in the germline V gene. The DNA of the CDR3 is TGTGCCAGCAGCGTAGGGATTCACACAGATACGCAGTATTTT. It is translated as CASSVGIHTDTQYF.

V and J are TRBV19 and TRBJ2-5, with 7 positions matching TRBD2. V shed 10 bases, J shed 5 bases, and the junction held 4 bases outside the gene matches. This CDR3 contains 11 residues. Germline lookup yields CDR1 LNHDA and CDR2 SQIVND (reference sequence). CDR3 DNA sequence: TGTGCCACCGGACTAGGTGAGACCCAGTACTTC. Its protein is CATGLGETQYF.

This chain connects TRBV2 to TRBJ1-6; the D is unclear. The germline CDR1 and CDR2 sequences are SNHLY and FYNNEI. The germline V and J ends were trimmed by 5 bases and 6 bases, with 11 bases remaining between them. This CDR3 has 14 residues. The CDR3 region is CASSRSQTNSPLHF. In DNA, the CDR3 is TGTGCCAGCAGTCGGAGTCAGACTAATTCACCCCTCCACTTT.

The chain carries TRBV13 and TRBJ2-7; a possible D gene is TRBD2 (6 bases). Germline V CDR1 and CDR2: PRHDT, FYEKMQ (reference sequence). This CDR3 comprises 18 residues. Trimming took 1 base from V and 4 from J, leaving 23 bases between them. The CDR3 region is CASSLEGLGSRGFYEQYF. The CDR3 coding sequence is TGTGCCAGCAGCTTAGAAGGGCTGGGGAGCCGGGGGTTTTACGAGCAGTACTTC.

The rearrangement joins TRBV6-2 or TRBV6-3 to TRBJ1-1; D is perhaps TRBD1 (5 bases). V was clipped by 6 bases and J by 0 bases, with 17 bases between them. The CDR3 sequence is 16 residues long. Germline CDR1 is MNHEY and CDR2 is SVGEGT. CDR3 sequence (DNA): TGTGCCAGCAGACCGGACGGGGACTTAATGAACACTGAAGCTTTCTTT. Translation: CASRPDGDLMNTEAFF.

The V call is TRBV3-1, the J call TRBJ1-6; no clear D gene. Germline V CDR1 and CDR2: LGHDT, YNNKEL (reference sequence). V was pared by 4 bases and J by 6 bases, with 10 bases between. This CDR3 is built from 14 residues. In nucleotides, the CDR3 is TGTGCCAGCAGCCTGGGAAAAGGTAATTCACCCCTCCACTTT. As protein: CASSLGKGNSPLHF.

This chain connects TRBV27 to TRBJ1-2; D remains ambiguous. Germline V gives CDR1 MNHEY, CDR2 SMNVEV (reference sequence). With 10 bases removed from V and 8 bases from J, the gap between germline ends came to 11 bases. CDR3 size: 10 residues. CDR3 sequence (DNA): TGTGCCAACTCATGTCGAGGCTACACCTTC. Translating gives CANSCRGYTF.

The V gene is TRBV12-3 or TRBV12-4, the J gene TRBJ1-2; D is unresolved. Trimming took 5 bases from V and 5 from J, leaving 6 bases between them. The length of the CDR3 is 11 residues. The CDR3 spells CASSRGYGYTF. CDR3 DNA: TGTGCCAGCAGTCGGGGATATGGCTACACCTTC.

The rearrangement links TRBV9 to TRBJ2-3; D unresolved. The CDR3 extends over 14 amino acids. CDR1 and CDR2 from the germline V gene are SGDLS and YYNGEE. Trimming stripped 0 bases from V and 2 bases from J, with 7 bases between. CDR3 in amino acids: CASSVEVNTDTQYF. DNA of the CDR3: TGTGCCAGCAGCGTAGAAGTTAACACAGATACGCAGTATTTT.

The CDR3 reads CASSQPDLGEAFF. In DNA form, the CDR3 reads TGTGCCAGCAGCCAACCTGATTTGGGTGAAGCTTTCTTT. The rearrangement joins TRBV5-4 to TRBJ1-1; D is uncertain. The CDR3 has 13 amino acids. V was clipped by 4 bases and J by 7 bases, with 14 bases between them. The germline gives CDR1 SGHNT, CDR2 YYREEE (reference sequence).